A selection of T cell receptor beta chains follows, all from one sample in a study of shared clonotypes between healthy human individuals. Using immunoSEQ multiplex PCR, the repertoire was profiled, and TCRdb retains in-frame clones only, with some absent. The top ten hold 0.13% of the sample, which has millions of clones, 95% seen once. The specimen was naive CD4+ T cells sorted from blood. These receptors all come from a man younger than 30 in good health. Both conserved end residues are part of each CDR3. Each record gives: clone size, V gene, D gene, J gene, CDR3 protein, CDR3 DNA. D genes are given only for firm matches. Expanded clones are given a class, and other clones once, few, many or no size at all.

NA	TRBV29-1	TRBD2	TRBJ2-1	CSVSRKWASGTSSYNEQFF	TGCAGCGTCTCCCGTAAATGGGCTAGCGGGACCAGCTCCTACAATGAGCAGTTCTTC
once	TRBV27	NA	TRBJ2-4	CASRLDSLAKNIQYF	TGTGCCAGCAGGCTGGACAGTTTAGCCAAAAACATTCAGTACTTC
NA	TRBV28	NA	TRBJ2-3	CASSLGGGGTDTQYF	TGTGCCAGCAGTTTAGGGGGTGGCGGCACAGATACGCAGTATTTT
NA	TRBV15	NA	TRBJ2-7	CATSRGGDSYEQYF	TGTGCCACCAGCAGAGGGGGGGACTCCTACGAGCAGTACTTC
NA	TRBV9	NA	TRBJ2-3	CASSRGGTDTQYF	TGTGCCAGCAGCAGGGGGGGCACAGATACGCAGTATTTT
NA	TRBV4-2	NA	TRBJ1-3	CASSQERFGGARSGNTIYF	TGTGCCAGCAGCCAAGAAAGGTTCGGGGGGGCGAGGTCTGGAAACACCATATATTTT
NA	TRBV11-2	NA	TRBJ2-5	CASLRRGAVKETQYF	TGTGCCAGCCTGCGACGGGGGGCCGTTAAAGAGACCCAGTACTTC
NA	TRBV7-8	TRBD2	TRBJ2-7	CASSELDGGYHEQYF	TGTGCCAGCAGCGAATTAGACGGGGGGTACCACGAGCAGTACTTC
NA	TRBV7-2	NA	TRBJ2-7	CASSPSSGLNYEQYF	TGTGCCAGCAGCCCCTCCTCAGGACTCAACTACGAGCAGTACTTC
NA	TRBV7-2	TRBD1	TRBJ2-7	CASSSGQGLYEQYF	TGTGCCAGCAGCTCGGGACAGGGGCTGTACGAGCAGTACTTC
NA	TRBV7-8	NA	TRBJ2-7	CASSWDPLGEQYF	TGTGCCAGCAGCTGGGACCCCCTGGGCGAGCAGTACTTC
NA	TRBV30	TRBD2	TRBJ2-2	CAWMGRANTGELFF	TGTGCCTGGATGGGGAGGGCCAACACCGGGGAGCTGTTTTTT
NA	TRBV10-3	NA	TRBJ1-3	CAISDRIFRLSGNTIYF	TGTGCCATCAGTGACAGGATCTTTCGTCTCTCTGGAAACACCATATATTTT
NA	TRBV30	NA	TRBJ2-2	CAWSPADTHWGELFF	TGTGCCTGGAGTCCAGCAGACACACATTGGGGGGAGCTGTTTTTT
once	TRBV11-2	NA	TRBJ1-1	CASSFDEMNTEAFF	TGTGCCAGCAGCTTCGACGAAATGAACACTGAAGCTTTCTTT
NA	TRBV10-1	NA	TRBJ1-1	CASSEGRLGPWGTEAFF	TGCGCCAGCAGTGAGGGCAGGCTAGGGCCATGGGGCACTGAAGCTTTCTTT